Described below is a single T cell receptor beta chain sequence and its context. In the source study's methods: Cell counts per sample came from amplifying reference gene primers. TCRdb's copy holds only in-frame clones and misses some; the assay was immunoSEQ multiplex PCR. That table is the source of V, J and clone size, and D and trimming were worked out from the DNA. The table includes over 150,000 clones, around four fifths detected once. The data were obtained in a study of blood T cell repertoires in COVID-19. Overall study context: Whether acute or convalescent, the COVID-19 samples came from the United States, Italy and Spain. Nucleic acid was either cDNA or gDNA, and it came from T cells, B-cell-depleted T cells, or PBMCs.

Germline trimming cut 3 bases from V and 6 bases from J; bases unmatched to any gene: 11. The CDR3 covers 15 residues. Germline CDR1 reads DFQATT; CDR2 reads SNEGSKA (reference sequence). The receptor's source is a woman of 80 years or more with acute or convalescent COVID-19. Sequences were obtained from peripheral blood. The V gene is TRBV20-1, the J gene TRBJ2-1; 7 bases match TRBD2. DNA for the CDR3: TGCAGTGCTAGTTGGGCGGGAGAGGGAGGCAATGAGCAGTTCTTC. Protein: CSASWAGEGGNEQFF.